Below, one T cell receptor (beta chain) is given with its context. Antigen specificity is unknown. One junction end disagrees with the germline gene, perhaps due to a read error. The sample belongs to a study of shared clonotypes between healthy human individuals. All participating donors were Caucasian adults from Nashville, Tennessee. Overall study findings and caveats: The study found about 5% of naive CD4 clonotypes shared across a handful of donors.

Genomic DNA of every subset was divided equally among multiple immunoSEQ plates. Assay: immunoSEQ multiplex PCR; the TCRdb copy retains only in-frame clones and omits some. Here the sample spans a few million clones, roughly nine tenths being singletons. The receptor's source is a man aged 18 to 29 in good health. Input material: naive CD4+ T cells sorted from blood. Subset of the sample: CD45RA+ positively selected.

DNA of the CDR3: TGTGCCAGCAGTGCGTGGGAGGGGGTGAAGACTGAAGCTTTCTTT. Translated, it gives CASSAWEGVKTEAFF. V is TRBV2 and J is TRBJ1-1, with a weak D call TRBD1 (6 bases). Germline-derived CDR1 and CDR2 are SNHLY and FYNNEI. CDR3 length: 15 amino acids.